This passage covers 2 T cell receptor beta chains from one sample sequenced in a study of identical twins. TCRdb re-derived calls from the 5' RACE reads in MiXCR, one entry per CDR3 protein. In the table there are more than 1.5 million distinct CDR3 sequences, about 31% of which are singletons. The material sequenced was cord blood. The receptor source for this set is a newborn girl in good health.

This clonotype was seen many times. V gene TRBV7-2 combines with J gene TRBJ2-3; D is unresolved. The CDR3 is made up of 14 amino acids. Trimming removed 7 bases at V and 0 bases at J, with 11 bases between. Germline values: CDR1 SGHTA, CDR2 FQGNSA. The chain's CDR3 is CASIPTGSTDTQYF. CDR3 DNA sequence: TGTGCCAGCATTCCTACTGGAAGCACAGATACGCAGTATTTT.

The chain employs TRBV20-1 and TRBJ1-5; 7 bases fit TRBD1. Germline V gene data show CDR1 as DFQATT and CDR2 as SNEGSKA (reference sequence). V dropped 6 bases and J dropped 3; count of bases not matched to a gene: 8. This CDR3 region has 14 residues. The CDR3 loop is CSAVPQGYNQPQHF. Here the CDR3 DNA reads TGCAGTGCCGTACCACAGGGGTACAATCAGCCCCAGCATTTT.